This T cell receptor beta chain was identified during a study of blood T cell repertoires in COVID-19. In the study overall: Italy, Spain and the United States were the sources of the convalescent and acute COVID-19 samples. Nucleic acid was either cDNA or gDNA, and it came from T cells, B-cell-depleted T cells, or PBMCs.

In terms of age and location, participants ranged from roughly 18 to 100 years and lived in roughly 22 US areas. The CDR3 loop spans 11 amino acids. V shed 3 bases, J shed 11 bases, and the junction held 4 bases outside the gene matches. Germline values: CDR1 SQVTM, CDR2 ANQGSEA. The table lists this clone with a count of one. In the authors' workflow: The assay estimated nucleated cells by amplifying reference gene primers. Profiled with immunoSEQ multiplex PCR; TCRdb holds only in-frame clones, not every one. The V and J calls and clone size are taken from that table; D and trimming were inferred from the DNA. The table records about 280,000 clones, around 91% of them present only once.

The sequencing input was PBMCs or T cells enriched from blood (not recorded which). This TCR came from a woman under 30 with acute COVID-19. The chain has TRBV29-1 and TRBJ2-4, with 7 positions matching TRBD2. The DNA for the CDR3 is TGCAGCGTTGAGGCGGGAGCCGTTCAGTACTTC. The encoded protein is CSVEAGAVQYF.